This T cell receptor (beta chain) was obtained from a study of T-cell memory formation after mild COVID-19. Study-wide background: Among the donors, TCR clusters were largely specific to each donor. Notes on the study in general: Largely, contracting CD4+ clones fell within CM and EM, and contracting CD8+ clones within EMRA. Later expanders leaned CD4+, whereas day 15 to 85 contracting clones were balanced CD4/CD8.

Constant-segment primers and 5'RACE yielded cDNA libraries for TCR alpha and TCR beta, each carrying sample barcodes and UMIs. In TCRdb, the 5' RACE reads were re-called with MiXCR into one record per CDR3 protein. The repertoire holds approximately 150,000 distinct CDR3 sequences, with under 7% as singletons. This clonotype was detected many times. The antigen is undetermined. The germline CDR1 and CDR2 sequences are SGHTA and FQGNSA. V was pared by 5 bases and J by 7 bases, with 17 bases between. The CDR3 totals 14 residues. Sequencing was performed on PBMCs or a T cell subset sorted from them (not recorded which). The rearrangement uses TRBV7-2 and TRBJ2-5, with D possibly being TRBD1 or TRBD2 (5 bases each). This sequence was found in an adult woman who had mild COVID-19 (a few samples of this study predate the infection). Cell type and time point are not known. CDR3 nucleotides: TGTGCCAGCAGCAGCTCCGGGGCCGATGGGACCCAGTACTTC. Its protein product is CASSSSGADGTQYF.